A selection of T cell receptor beta chains follows, all from one sample in a study of beta chain features in type 1 diabetes. Produced via immunoSEQ multiplex PCR; TCRdb's table is partial and in-frame only. Of around 250,000 clones detected, roughly an eighth appear once; the ten largest clones hold around 0.016%. The sample was naive CD4+ T cells from blood. Receptors originate from a man aged 25 to 45 with type 1 diabetes. CDR3s include the opening cysteine and the closing phenylalanine or tryptophan. Fields, in order: clone size, J gene, CDR3 length, D gene, V gene, CDR3 DNA, CDR3 protein. A D gene is named only where the DNA matches it firmly. Clone size is not always given. Where it is, it says once, few, many or a class for expanded clones.

>-|TRBJ2-1|16|TRBD1|TRBV7-6
TGTGCCAGCAGCGTAAGACAGGGGGCGAGTGGAAATGAGCAGTTCTTC
CASSVRQGASGNEQFF
>-|TRBJ1-1|13|-|TRBV18
TGTGCCAGCTCATGGAGACTGAACACTGAAGCTTTCTTT
CASSWRLNTEAFF
>few|TRBJ2-4|13|TRBD2|TRBV2
TGTGCCAGCAGGCGGGAGGCCGGGGACATTCAGTACTTC
CASRREAGDIQYF
>few|TRBJ2-7|17|TRBD2|TRBV5-4
TGTGCCAGCAGCGGTGGACTAGCGGGAGTTGGGGCCTACGAGCAGTACTTC
CASSGGLAGVGAYEQYF
>-|TRBJ2-1|15|-|TRBV7-2
TGTGCCAGCAGCTTCGACTACTACTCCTACAATGAGCAGTTCTTC
CASSFDYYSYNEQFF
>few|TRBJ1-1|13|-|TRBV14
TGTGCCAGCAGCCAAGATCGGAACACTGAAGCTTTCTTT
CASSQDRNTEAFF
>-|TRBJ2-5|11|-|TRBV20-1
TGCAGTGCCCCTTGGCTGCAGACCCAGTACTTC
CSAPWLQTQYF
>few|TRBJ2-1|11|-|TRBV2
TGTGCCAGCAGTGTTCTGAATGAGCAGTTCTTC
CASSVLNEQFF
>few|TRBJ1-5|15|-|TRBV28
TGTGCCAGCAGCCGGTTTGGGCCGGTCAGTCAGCCCCAGCATTTT
CASSRFGPVSQPQHF
>-|TRBJ2-4|13|-|TRBV27
TGTGCCAGCAGTCCGAACAGGAAAAACATTCAGTACTTC
CASSPNRKNIQYF
>-|TRBJ2-5|13|-|TRBV5-4
TGTGCCAGCAGCTCGGGGGACCAAGAGACCCAGTACTTC
CASSSGDQETQYF
>few|TRBJ2-7|12|TRBD2|TRBV28
TGTGCCAGCAGGAGCGGGAGTTACGAGCAGTACTTC
CASRSGSYEQYF
>few|TRBJ2-3|14|-|TRBV29-1
TGCAGCGTTGCGGCCGGACAGAGCACAGATACGCAGTATTTT
CSVAAGQSTDTQYF
>-|TRBJ2-5|14|-|TRBV7-9
TGTGCCAGCAGCTTAGATTCTGGGAGAGAGACCCAGTACTTC
CASSLDSGRETQYF
>few|TRBJ2-2|14|-|TRBV6-1
TGTGCCAGCAGTGAACAGAGTGAGGGCTCCGGGCTGTTTTTT
CASSEQSEGSGLFF
>-|TRBJ1-5|14|TRBD1|TRBV7-8
TGTGCCAGCAGCCGGGGACAGGGAATGCAGCCCCAGCATTTT
CASSRGQGMQPQHF
>-|TRBJ1-1|13|-|TRBV6-1
TGTGCCAGCGTGGTTCAGGGGATTCGGGAAGCTTTCTTT
CASVVQGIREAFF
>few|TRBJ2-2|17|TRBD1|TRBV19
TGTGCCAGTAGTATAGTGGCAGGGGGCCAGAACACCGGGGAGCTGTTTTTT
CASSIVAGGQNTGELFF
>few|TRBJ2-7|15|-|TRBV9
TGTGCCAGCAGCGCGACAGCCCGGAGCTCCTACGAGCAGTACTTC
CASSATARSSYEQYF
>-|TRBJ2-3|13|-|TRBV14
TGTGCCAGCAGCCAAGCAGGGCAGGGTACGCAGTATTTT
CASSQAGQGTQYF
>few|TRBJ2-2|15|TRBD1|TRBV5-1
TGCGCCAGTCGGCCCAACACAGGGGAAATCGGGGAGCTGTTTTTT
CASRPNTGEIGELFF
>few|TRBJ2-5|14|-|TRBV7-2
TGTGCCAGCAGCTCGCGGGATCCTGCGGAGACCCAGTACTTC
CASSSRDPAETQYF
>-|TRBJ2-7|16|-|TRBV28
TGTGCCAGCACCTTAGGGGGAGGGCGAACTCCCTACGAGCAGTACTTC
CASTLGGGRTPYEQYF
>few|TRBJ1-4|17|-|TRBV5-1
TGCGCCAGCAGCCTGAATGACAGGTCTTCTGGGGGTGAAAAACTGTTTTTT
CASSLNDRSSGGEKLFF
>few|TRBJ1-5|12|-|TRBV28
TGTGCCAGCAGCCTCGCCAGTCAGCCCCAGCATTTT
CASSLASQPQHF
>-|TRBJ2-2|15|-|TRBV30
TGTGCCTGGAGTGTAGTCAGGCGGGGAACCGGGGAGCTGTTTTTT
CAWSVVRRGTGELFF
>-|TRBJ1-2|17|-|TRBV5-1
TGCGCCAGCAGCTCAATGGGAGGTGGAGACTCTAACTATGGCTACACCTTC
CASSSMGGGDSNYGYTF
>-|TRBJ2-3|14|TRBD2|TRBV2
TGTGCCAGCGGCACTAGCGGGACGACAGATACGCAGTATTTT
CASGTSGTTDTQYF